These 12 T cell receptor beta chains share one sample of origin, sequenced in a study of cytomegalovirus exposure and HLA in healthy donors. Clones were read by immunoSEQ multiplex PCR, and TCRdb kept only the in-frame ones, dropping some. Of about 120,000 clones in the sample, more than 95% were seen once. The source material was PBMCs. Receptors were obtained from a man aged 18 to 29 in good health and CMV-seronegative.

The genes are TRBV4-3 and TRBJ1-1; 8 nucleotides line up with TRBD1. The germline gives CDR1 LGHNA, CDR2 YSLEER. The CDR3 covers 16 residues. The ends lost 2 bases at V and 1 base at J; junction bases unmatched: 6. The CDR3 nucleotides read TGCGCCAGCAGCCAACTTTACGGGACAGGGAACACTGAAGCTTTCTTT. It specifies CASSQLYGTGNTEAFF.

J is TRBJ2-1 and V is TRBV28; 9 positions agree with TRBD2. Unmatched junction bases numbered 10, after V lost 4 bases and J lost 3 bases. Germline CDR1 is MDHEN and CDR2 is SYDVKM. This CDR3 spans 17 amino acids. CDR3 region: CASSSAGREGLYNEQFF. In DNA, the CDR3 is TGTGCCAGCAGTTCCGCGGGGCGGGAGGGCCTCTACAATGAGCAGTTCTTC.

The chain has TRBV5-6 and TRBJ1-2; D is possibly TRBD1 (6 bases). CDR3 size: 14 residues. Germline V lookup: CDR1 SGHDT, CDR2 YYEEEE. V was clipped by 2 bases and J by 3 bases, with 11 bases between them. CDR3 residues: CASSFSYRDYGYTF. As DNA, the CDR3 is TGTGCCAGCAGCTTTTCATACAGGGACTATGGCTACACCTTC.

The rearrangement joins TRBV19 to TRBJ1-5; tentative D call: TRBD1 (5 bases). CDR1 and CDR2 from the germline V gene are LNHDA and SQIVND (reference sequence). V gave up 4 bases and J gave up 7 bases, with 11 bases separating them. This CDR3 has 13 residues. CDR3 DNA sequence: TGTGCCAGTAGTACCACAGGACCGCAGCCCCAGCATTTT. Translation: CASSTTGPQPQHF.

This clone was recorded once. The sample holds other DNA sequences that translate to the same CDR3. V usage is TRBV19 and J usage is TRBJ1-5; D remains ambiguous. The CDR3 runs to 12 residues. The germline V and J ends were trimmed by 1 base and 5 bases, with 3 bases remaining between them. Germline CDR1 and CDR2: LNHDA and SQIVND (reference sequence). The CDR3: CASSIGDQPQHF. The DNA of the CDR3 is TGTGCCAGTAGTATAGGAGATCAGCCCCAGCATTTT. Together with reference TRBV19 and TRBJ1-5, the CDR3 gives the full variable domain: DGGITQSPKYLFRKEGQNVTLSCEQNLNHDAMYWYRQDPGQGLRLIYYSQIVNDFQKGDIAEGYSVSREKKESFPLTVTSAQKNPTAFYLCASSIGDQPQHFGDGTRLSIL.

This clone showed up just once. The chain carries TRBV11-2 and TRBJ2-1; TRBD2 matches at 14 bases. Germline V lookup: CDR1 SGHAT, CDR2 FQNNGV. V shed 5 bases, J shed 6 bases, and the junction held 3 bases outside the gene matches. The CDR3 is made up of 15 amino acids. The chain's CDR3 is CASSRGLAGVNEQFF. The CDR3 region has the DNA TGTGCCAGCAGCAGGGGACTAGCGGGAGTCAATGAGCAGTTCTTC.

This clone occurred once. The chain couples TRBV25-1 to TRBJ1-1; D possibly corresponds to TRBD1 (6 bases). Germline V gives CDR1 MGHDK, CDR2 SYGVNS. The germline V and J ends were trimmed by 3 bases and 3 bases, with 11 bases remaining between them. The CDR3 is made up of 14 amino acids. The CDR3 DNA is TGTGCCAGCAGTGAGCCAACAGGGCACACTGAAGCTTTCTTT. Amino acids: CASSEPTGHTEAFF.

The chain's CDR3 is CASSVSHSYEQYF. The CDR3 coding sequence is TGTGCCAGCAGCGTATCCCATTCCTACGAGCAGTACTTC. J is TRBJ2-7 and V is TRBV9; D not resolved. CDR1 is SGDLS and CDR2 is YYNGEE in the germline V gene. The CDR3 contains 13 residues. Trimming cost V 1 base and J 1 base, with 6 bases left between them.

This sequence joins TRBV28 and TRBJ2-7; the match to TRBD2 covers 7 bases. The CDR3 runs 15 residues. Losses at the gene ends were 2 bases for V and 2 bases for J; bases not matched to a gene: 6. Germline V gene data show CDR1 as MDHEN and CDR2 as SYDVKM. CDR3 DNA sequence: TGTGCCAGCAGTTTAATGGCGGGAGTACCCTACGAGCAGTACTTC. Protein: CASSLMAGVPYEQYF. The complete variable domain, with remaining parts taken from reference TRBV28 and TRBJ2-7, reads DVKVTQSSRYLVKRTGEKVFLECVQDMDHENMFWYRQDPGLGLRLIYFSYDVKMKEKGDIPEGYSVSREKKERFSLILESASTNQTSMYLCASSLMAGVPYEQYFGPGTRLTVT.

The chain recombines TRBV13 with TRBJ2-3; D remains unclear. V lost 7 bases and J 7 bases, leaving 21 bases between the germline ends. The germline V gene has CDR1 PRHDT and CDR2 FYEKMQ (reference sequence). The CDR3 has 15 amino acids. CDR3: CASTPGGQARNTQYF. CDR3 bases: TGTGCCAGCACCCCCGGTGGGCAGGCCCGTAATACGCAGTATTTT.

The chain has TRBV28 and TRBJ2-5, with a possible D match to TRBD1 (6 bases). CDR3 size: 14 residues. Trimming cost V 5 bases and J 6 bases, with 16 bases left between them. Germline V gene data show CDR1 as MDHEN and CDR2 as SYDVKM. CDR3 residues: CASSVIRGRQTQYF. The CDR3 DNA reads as TGTGCCAGCAGTGTAATCAGGGGTCGGCAGACCCAGTACTTC.

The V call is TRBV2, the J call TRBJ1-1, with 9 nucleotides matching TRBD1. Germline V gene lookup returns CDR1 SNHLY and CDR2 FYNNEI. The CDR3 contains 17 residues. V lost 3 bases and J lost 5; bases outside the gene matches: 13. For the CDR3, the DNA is TGTGCCAGCAGTGAGGGGACAGGGTTGTTGGGGTGGACTGAAGCTTTCTTT. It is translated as CASSEGTGLLGWTEAFF.